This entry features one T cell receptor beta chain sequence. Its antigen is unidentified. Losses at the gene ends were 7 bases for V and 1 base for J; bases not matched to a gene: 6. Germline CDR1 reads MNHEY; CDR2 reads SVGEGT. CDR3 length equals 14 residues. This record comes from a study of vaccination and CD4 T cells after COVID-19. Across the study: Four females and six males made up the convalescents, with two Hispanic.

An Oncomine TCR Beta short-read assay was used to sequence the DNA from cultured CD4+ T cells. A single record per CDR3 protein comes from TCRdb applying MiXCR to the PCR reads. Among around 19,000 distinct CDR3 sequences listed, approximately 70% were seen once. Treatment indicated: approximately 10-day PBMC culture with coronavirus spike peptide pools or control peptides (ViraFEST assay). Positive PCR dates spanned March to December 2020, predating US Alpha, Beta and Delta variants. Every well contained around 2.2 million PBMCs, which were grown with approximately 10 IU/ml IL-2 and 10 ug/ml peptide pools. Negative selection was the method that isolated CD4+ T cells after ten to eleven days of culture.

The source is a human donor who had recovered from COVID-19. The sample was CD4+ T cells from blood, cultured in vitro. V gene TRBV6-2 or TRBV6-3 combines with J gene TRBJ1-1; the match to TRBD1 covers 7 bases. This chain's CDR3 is CASTLDRANTEAFF. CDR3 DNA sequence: TGTGCCAGCACCCTAGACAGGGCGAACACTGAAGCTTTCTTT.